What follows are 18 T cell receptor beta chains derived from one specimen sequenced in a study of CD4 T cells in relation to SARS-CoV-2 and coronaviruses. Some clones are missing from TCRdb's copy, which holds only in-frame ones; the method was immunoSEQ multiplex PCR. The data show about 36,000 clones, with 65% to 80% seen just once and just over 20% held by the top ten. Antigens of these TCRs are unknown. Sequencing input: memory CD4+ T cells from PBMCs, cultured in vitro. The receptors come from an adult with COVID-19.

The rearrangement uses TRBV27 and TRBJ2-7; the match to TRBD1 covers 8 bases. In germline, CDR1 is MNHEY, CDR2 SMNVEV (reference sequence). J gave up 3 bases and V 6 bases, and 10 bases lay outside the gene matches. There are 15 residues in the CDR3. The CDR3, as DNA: TGTGCCAGCAGATATCGACAGGGGCAAGGCTACGAGCAGTACTTC. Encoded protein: CASRYRQGQGYEQYF.

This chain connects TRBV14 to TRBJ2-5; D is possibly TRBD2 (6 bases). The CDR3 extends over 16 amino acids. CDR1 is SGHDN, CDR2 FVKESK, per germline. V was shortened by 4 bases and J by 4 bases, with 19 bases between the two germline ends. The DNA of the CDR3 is TGTGCCAGCAGCCCCCGGGGGTTTCGGTTTTCAGAGACCCAGTACTTC. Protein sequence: CASSPRGFRFSETQYF.

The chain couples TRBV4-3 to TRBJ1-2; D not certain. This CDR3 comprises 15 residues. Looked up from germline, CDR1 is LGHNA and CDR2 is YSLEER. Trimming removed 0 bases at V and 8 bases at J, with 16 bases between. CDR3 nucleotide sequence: TGCGCCAGCAGCCAAGAGTGGGCAATCGAGAGCGGCTACACCTTC. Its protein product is CASSQEWAIESGYTF.

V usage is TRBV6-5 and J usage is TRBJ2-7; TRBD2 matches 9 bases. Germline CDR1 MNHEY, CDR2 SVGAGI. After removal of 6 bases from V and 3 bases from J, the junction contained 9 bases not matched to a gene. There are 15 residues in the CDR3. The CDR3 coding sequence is TGTGCCAGCAGCAACGGAGCGGGAGGTTACTACGAGCAGTACTTC. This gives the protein CASSNGAGGYYEQYF.

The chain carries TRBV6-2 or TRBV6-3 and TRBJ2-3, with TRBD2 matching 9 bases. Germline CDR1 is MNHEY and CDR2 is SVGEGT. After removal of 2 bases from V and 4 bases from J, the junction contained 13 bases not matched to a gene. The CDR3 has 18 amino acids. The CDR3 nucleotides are TGTGCCAGCAGTTACACCAGGCGTTTAGCGGGAGTTTCAGATACGCAGTATTTT. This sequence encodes CASSYTRRLAGVSDTQYF.

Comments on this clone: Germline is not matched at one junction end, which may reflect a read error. The CDR3 nucleotides read TGTGCTAGCAGCTTAGAGCCCGGCACAGATACGCAGTATTTT. Its protein product is CASSLEPGTDTQYF. The chain has TRBV7-7 and TRBJ2-3; no reliable D call. The CDR3 consists of 14 residues. The germline V gene encodes CDR1 SSHAT and CDR2 FNYEAQ (reference sequence).

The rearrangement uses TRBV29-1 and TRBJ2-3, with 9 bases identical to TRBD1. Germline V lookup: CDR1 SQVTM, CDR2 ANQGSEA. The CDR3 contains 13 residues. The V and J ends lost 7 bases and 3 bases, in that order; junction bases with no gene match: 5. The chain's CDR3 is CSDTGQGTDTQYF. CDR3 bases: TGCAGCGATACGGGACAGGGAACAGATACGCAGTATTTT.

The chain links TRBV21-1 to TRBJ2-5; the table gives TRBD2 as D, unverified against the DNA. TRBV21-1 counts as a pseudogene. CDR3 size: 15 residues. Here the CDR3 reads CASSGGGSGQETQYF. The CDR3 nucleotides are TGTGCCAGCAGCGGCGGGGGGAGCGGGCAAGAGACCCAGTACTTC.

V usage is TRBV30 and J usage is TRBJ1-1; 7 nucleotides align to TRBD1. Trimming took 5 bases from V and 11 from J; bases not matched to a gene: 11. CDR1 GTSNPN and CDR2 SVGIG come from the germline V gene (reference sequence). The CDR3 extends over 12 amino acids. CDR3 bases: TGTGCCTGGGCTTGGATTGACAGGGTGGCTTTCTTT. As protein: CAWAWIDRVAFF.

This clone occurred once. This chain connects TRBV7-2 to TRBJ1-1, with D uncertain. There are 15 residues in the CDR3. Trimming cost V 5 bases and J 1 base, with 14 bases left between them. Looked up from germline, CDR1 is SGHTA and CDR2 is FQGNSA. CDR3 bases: TGTGCCAGCAGCAGTGGACGGCTCACGAACACTGAAGCTTTCTTT. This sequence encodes CASSSGRLTNTEAFF.

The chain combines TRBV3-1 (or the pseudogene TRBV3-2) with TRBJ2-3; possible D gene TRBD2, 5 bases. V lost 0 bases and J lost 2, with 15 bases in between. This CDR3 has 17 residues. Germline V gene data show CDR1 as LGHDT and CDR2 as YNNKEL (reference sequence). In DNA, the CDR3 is TGTGCCAGCAGCCAAGATTCAGCGGAAGGCGTCACAGATACGCAGTATTTT. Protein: CASSQDSAEGVTDTQYF.

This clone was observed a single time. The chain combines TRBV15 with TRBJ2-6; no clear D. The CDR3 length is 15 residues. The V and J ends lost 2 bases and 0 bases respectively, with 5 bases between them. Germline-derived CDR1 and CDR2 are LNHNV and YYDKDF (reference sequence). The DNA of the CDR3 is TGTGCCACCAGCAGAAGGATCTCTGGGGCCAACGTCCTGACTTTC. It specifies CATSRRISGANVLTF.

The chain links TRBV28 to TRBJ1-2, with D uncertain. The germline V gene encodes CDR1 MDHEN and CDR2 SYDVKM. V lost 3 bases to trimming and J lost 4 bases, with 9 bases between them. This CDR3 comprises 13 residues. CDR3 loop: CASSFLGFYGYTF. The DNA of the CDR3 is TGTGCCAGCAGTTTTTTGGGGTTCTATGGCTACACCTTC.

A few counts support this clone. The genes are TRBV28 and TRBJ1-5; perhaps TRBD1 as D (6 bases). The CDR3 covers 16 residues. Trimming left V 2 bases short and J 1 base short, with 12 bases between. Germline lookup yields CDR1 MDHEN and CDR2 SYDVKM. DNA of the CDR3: TGTGCCAGCAGTTTAAGGGGGGGTGCGAGCAATCAGCCCCAGCATTTT. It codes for CASSLRGGASNQPQHF.

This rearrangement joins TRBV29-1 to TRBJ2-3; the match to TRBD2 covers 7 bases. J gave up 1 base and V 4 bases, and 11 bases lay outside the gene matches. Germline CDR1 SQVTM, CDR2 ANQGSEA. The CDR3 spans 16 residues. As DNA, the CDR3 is TGCAGCGTTGGTACCCTACCGGGAGGACGCACAGATACGCAGTATTTT. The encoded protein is CSVGTLPGGRTDTQYF.

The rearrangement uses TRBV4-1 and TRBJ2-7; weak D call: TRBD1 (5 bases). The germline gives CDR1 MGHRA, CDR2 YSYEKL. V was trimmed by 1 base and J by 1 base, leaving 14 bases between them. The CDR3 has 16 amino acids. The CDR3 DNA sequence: TGCGCCAGCAGCCAAGCAGGGCTGACTTTGTCCTACGAGCAGTACTTC. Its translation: CASSQAGLTLSYEQYF.

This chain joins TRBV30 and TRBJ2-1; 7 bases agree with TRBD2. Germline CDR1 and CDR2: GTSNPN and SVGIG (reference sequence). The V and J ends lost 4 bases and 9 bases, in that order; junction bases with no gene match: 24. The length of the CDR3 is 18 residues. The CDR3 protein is CAWTQRAGVSRSVGEQFF. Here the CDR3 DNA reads TGTGCCTGGACTCAAAGGGCGGGAGTGTCCCGTTCGGTGGGTGAGCAGTTCTTC.

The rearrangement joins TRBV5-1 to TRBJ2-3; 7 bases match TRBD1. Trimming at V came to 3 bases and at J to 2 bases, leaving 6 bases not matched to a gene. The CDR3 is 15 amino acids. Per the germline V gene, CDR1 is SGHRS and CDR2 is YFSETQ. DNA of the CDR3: TGCGCCAGCAGCTACAGGGGTAGCTTCACAGATACGCAGTATTTT. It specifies CASSYRGSFTDTQYF. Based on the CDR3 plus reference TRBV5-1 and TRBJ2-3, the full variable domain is KAGVTQTPRYLIKTRGQQVTLSCSPISGHRSVSWYQQTPGQGLQFLFEYFSETQRNKGNFPGRFSGRQFSNSRSEMNVSTLELGDSALYLCASSYRGSFTDTQYFGPGTRLTVL.